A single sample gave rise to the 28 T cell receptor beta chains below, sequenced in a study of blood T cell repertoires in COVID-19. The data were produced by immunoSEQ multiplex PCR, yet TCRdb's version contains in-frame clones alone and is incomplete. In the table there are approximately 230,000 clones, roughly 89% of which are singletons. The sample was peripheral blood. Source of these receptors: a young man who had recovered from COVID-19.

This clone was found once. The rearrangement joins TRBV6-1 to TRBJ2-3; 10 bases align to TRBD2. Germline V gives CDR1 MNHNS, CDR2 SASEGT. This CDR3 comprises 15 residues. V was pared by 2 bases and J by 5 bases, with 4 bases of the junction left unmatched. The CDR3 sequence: CASSELAGDIDTQYF. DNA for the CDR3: TGTGCCAGCAGTGAACTAGCGGGGGATATAGATACGCAGTATTTT.

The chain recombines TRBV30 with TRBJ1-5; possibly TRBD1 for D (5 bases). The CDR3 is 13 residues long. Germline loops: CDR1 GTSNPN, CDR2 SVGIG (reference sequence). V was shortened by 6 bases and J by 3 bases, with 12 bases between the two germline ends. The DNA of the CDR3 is TGTGCCTGTACGCAGGGCCCCAATCAGCCCCAGCATTTT. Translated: CACTQGPNQPQHF.

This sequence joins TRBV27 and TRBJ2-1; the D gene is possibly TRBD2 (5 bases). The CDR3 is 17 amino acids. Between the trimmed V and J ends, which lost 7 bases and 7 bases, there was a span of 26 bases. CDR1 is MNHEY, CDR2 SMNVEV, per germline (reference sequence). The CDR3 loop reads CASTNYERDLYGNEQFF. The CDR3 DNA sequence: TGTGCCAGCACCAACTATGAGAGGGATTTGTATGGGAATGAGCAGTTCTTC.

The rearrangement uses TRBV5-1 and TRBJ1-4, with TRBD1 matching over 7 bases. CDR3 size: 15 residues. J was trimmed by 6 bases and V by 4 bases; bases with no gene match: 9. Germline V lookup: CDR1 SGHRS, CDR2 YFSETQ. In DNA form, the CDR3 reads TGCGCCAGCAGCACCCAGTCCGACAGGGATGAAAAACTGTTTTTT. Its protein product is CASSTQSDRDEKLFF.

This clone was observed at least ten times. The CDR3 nucleotides are TGTGCCAGCAGTGAATCGAAGGGAGGGTACTACGAGCAGTACTTC. As protein: CASSESKGGYYEQYF. The chain links TRBV6-1 to TRBJ2-7; 7 nucleotides align to TRBD2. This CDR3 spans 15 amino acids. Trimming took 2 bases from V and 3 from J; bases not matched to a gene: 7. Germline V CDR1 and CDR2: MNHNS, SASEGT.

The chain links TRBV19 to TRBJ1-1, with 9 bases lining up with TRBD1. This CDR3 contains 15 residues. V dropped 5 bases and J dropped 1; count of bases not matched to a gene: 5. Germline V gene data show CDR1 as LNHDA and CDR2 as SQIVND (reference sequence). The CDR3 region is CASSLSTGGNTEAFF. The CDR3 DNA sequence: TGTGCCAGTAGTCTATCGACAGGGGGGAACACTGAAGCTTTCTTT.

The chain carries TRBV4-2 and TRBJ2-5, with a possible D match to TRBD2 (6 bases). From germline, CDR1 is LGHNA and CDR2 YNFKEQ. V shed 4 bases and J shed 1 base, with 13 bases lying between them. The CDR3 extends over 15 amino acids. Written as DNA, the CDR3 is TGTGCCAGCAGCCCTCGGGACTTCCCCCAAGAGACCCAGTACTTC. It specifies CASSPRDFPQETQYF.

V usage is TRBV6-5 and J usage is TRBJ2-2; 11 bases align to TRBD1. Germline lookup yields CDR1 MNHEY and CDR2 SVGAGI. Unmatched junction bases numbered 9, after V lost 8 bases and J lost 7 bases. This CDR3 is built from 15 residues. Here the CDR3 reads CASLGTGGFSGELFF. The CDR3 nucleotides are TGTGCCAGCCTCGGGACAGGGGGGTTTAGCGGGGAGCTGTTTTTT.

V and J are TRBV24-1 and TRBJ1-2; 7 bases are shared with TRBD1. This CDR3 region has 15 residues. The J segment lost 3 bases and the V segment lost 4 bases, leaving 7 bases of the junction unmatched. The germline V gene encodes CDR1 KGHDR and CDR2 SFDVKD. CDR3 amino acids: CATSDSGQEHYGYTF. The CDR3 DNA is TGTGCCACCAGTGACTCCGGACAGGAGCACTATGGCTACACCTTC.

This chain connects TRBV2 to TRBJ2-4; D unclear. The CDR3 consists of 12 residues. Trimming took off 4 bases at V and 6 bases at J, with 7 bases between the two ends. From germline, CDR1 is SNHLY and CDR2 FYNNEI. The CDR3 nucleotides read TGTGCCAGCAGTGCGGAGTTAAACATTCAGTACTTC. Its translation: CASSAELNIQYF. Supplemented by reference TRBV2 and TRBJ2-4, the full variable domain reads EPEVTQTPSHQVTQMGQEVILRCVPISNHLYFYWYRQILGQKVEFLVSFYNNEISEKSEIFDDQFSVERPDGSNFTLKIRSTKLEDSAMYFCASSAELNIQYFGAGTRLSVL.

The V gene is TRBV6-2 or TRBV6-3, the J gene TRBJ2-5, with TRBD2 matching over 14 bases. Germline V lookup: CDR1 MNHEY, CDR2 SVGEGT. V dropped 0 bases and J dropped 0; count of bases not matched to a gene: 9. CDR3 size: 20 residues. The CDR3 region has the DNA TGTGCCAGCAGTTACTCCTTGACTAGCGGGGGGGGGAAGTACCAAGAGACCCAGTACTTC. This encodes CASSYSLTSGGGKYQETQYF.

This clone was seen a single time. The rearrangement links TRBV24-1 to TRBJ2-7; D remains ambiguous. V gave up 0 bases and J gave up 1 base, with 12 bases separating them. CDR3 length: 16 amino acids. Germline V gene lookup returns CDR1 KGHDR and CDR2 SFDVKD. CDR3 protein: CATSDLYRSSSYEQYF. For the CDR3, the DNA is TGTGCCACCAGTGATTTGTACAGATCATCGTCCTACGAGCAGTACTTC.

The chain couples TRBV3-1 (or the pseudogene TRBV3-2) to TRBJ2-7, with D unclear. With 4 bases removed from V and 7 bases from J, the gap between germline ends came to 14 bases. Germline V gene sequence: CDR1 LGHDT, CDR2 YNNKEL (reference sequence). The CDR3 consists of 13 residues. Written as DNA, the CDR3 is TGTGCCAGCAGCCTCATAGACTCGGTGGAGCAGTACTTC. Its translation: CASSLIDSVEQYF.

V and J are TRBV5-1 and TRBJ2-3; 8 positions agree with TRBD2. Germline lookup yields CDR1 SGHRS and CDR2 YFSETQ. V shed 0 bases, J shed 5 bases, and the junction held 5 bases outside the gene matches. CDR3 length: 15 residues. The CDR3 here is CASSLEAGGLDTQYF. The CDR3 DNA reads TGCGCCAGCAGCTTGGAGGCGGGGGGCTTAGATACGCAGTATTTT.

CDR3 in amino acids: CASSRRGGAYGYTF. The DNA of the CDR3 is TGTGCCAGCAGCCGGAGGGGGGGCGCGTATGGCTACACCTTC. The gene calls are TRBV5-6 and TRBJ1-2; D might be TRBD1 (6 bases). Deletions cut 4 bases from V and 5 bases from J, with 15 bases between. The germline gives CDR1 SGHDT, CDR2 YYEEEE. The length of the CDR3 is 14 residues.

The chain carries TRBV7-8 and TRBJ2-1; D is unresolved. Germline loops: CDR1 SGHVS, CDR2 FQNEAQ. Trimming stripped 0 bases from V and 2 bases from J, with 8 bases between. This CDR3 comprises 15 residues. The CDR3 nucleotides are TGTGCCAGCAGCTTAGCGGGCACCCCCTACAATGAGCAGTTCTTC. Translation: CASSLAGTPYNEQFF.

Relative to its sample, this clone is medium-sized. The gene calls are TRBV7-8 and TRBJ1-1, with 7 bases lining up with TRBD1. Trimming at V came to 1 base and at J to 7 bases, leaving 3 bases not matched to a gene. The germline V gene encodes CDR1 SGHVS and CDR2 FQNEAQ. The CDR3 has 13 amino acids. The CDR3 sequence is CASSLGWDSEAFF. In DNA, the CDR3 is TGTGCCAGCAGCTTAGGATGGGACAGTGAAGCTTTCTTT.

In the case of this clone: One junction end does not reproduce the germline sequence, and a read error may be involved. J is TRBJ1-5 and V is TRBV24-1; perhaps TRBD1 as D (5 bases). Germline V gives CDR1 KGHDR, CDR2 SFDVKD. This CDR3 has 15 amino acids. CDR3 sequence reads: CATTRQHPSDQPQHF. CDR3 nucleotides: TGTGCCACCACTCGACAGCACCCTAGCGATCAGCCCCAGCATTTT.

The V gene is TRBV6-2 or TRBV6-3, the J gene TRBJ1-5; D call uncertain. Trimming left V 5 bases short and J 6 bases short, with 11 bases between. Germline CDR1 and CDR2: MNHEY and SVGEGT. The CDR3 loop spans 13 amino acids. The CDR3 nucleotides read TGTGCCAGCAGTCCAAACCGACTTCAGCCCCAGCATTTT. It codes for CASSPNRLQPQHF.

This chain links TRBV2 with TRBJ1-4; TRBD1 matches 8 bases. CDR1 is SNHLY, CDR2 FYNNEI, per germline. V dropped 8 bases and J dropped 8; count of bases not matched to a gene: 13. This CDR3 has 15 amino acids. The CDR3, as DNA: TGTGCCAGCCGTACCCCCGGGACAGGCTCGGAAAAACTGTTTTTT. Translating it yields CASRTPGTGSEKLFF. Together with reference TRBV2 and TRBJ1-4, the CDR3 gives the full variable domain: EPEVTQTPSHQVTQMGQEVILRCVPISNHLYFYWYRQILGQKVEFLVSFYNNEISEKSEIFDDQFSVERPDGSNFTLKIRSTKLEDSAMYFCASRTPGTGSEKLFFGSGTQLSVL.

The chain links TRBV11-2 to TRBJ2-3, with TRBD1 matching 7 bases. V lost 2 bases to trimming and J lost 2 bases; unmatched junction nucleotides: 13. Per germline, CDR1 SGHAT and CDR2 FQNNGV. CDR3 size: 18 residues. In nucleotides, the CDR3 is TGTGCCAGCAGCTTAACCCGGGACAGCCAATTCCTCACAGATACGCAGTATTTT. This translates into CASSLTRDSQFLTDTQYF.

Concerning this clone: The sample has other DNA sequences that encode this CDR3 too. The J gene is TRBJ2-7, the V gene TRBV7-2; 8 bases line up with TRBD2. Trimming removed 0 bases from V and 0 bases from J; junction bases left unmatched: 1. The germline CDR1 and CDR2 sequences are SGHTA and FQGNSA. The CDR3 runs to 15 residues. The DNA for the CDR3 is TGTGCCAGCAGCTTAGCGGCGGGGGGCTCCTACGAGCAGTACTTC. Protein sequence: CASSLAAGGSYEQYF.

Here the CDR3 reads CASEPETGEGEQYF. The CDR3 DNA is TGCGCCAGCGAACCCGAGACAGGGGAGGGCGAGCAGTACTTC. The chain uses TRBV5-1 and TRBJ2-7; a weak D match, TRBD1 (8 bases). The CDR3 spans 14 residues. Germline lookup yields CDR1 SGHRS and CDR2 YFSETQ. Trimming cost V 7 bases and J 6 bases, with 20 bases left between them.

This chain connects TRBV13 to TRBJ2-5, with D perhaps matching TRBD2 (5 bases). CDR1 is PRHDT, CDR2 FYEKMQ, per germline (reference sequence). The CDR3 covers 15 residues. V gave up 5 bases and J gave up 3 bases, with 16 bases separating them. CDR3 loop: CASSPIWGSEETQYF. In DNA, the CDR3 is TGTGCCAGCAGCCCCATTTGGGGTAGCGAAGAGACCCAGTACTTC.

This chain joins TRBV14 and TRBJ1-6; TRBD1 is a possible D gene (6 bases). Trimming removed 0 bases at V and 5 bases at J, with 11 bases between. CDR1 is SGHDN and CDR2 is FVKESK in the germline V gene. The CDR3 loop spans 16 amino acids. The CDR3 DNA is TGTGCCAGCAGCCAAGAGGCAGGGGTCAATAATTCACCCCTCCACTTT. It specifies CASSQEAGVNNSPLHF.

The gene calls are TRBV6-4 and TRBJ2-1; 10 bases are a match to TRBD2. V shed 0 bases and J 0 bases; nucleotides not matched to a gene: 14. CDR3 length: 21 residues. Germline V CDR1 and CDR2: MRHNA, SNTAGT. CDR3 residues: CASSDSYLAGGFPSSYNEQFF. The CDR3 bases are TGTGCCAGCAGTGACTCGTATTTAGCGGGGGGTTTTCCGAGCTCCTACAATGAGCAGTTCTTC.

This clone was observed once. The CDR3 protein is CASSDWGGFQPQHF. CDR3 nucleotides: TGTGCCAGCAGTGATTGGGGCGGATTTCAGCCCCAGCATTTT. The rearrangement uses TRBV6-1 and TRBJ1-5; D perhaps matches TRBD1 (5 bases). CDR1 MNHNS and CDR2 SASEGT come from the germline V gene. Trimming removed 3 bases at V and 6 bases at J, with 12 bases between. This CDR3 spans 14 amino acids.

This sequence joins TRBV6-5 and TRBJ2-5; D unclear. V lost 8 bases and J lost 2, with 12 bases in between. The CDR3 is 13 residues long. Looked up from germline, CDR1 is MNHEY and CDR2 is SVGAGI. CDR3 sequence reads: CASSRPEQETQYF. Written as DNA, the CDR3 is TGTGCCAGCTCCCGACCGGAGCAAGAGACCCAGTACTTC.